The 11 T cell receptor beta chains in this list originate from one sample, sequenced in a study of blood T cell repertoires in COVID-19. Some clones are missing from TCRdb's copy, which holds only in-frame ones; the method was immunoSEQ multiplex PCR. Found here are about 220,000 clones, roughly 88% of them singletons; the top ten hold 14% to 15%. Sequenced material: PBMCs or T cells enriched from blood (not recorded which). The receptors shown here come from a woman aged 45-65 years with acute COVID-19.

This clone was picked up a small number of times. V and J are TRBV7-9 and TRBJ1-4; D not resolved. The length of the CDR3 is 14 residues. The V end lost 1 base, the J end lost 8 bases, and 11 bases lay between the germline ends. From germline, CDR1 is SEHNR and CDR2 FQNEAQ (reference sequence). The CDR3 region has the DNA TGTGCCAGCAGCTTAGGGATTAACAGCGAAAAACTGTTTTTT. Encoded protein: CASSLGINSEKLFF. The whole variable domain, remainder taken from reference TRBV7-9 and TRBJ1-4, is DTGVSQNPRHKITKRGQNVTFRCDPISEHNRLYWYRQTLGQGPEFLTYFQNEAQLEKSRLLSDRFSAERPKGSFSTLEIQRTEQGDSAMYLCASSLGINSEKLFFGSGTQLSVL.

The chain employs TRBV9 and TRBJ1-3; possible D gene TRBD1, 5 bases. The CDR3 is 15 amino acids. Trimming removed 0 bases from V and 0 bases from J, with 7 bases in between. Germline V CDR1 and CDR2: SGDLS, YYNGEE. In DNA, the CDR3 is TGTGCCAGCAGCGTAGGTACAGGCTCTGGAAACACCATATATTTT. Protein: CASSVGTGSGNTIYF.

This chain's CDR3 is CASSQGGNNSPLHF. Written as DNA, the CDR3 is TGTGCCAGCAGCCAAGGCGGGAATAATTCACCCCTCCACTTT. The chain carries TRBV3-1 (or the pseudogene TRBV3-2) and TRBJ1-6; no clear D gene. This CDR3 comprises 14 residues. Trimming cost V 1 base and J 5 bases, with 6 bases left between them. Germline CDR1 and CDR2: LGHDT and YNNKEL (reference sequence).

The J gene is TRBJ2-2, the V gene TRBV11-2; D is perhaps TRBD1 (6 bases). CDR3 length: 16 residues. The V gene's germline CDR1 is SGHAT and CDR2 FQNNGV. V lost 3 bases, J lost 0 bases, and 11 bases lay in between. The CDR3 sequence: CASSLGTRSNTGELFF. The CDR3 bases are TGTGCCAGCAGCTTGGGGACAAGGTCGAACACCGGGGAGCTGTTTTTT.

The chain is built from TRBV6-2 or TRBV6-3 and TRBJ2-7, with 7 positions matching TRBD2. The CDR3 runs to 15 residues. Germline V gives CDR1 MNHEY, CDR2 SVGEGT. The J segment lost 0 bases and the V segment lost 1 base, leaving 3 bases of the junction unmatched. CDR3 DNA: TGTGCCAGCAGTTACTGGGGGGGAAGCTCCTACGAGCAGTACTTC. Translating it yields CASSYWGGSSYEQYF.

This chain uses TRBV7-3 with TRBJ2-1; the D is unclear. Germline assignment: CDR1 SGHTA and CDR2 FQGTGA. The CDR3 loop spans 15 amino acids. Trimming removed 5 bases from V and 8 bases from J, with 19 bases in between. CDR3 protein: CASSVGQRSLDEQFF. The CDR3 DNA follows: TGTGCCAGCAGCGTAGGCCAAAGGAGTTTAGATGAGCAGTTCTTC.

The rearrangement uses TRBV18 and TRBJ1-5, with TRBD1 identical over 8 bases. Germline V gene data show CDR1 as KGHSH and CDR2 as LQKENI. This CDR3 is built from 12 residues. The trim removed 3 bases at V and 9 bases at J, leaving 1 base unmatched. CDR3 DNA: TGTGCCAGCTCACCCGACAGGGGGCCCCAGCATTTT. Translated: CASSPDRGPQHF.

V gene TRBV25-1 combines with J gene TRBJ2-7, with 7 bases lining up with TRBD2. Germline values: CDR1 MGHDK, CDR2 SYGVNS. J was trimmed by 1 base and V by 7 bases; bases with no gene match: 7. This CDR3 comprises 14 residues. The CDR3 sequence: CASKSPGGSYEQYF. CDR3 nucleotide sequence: TGTGCCAGCAAATCCCCCGGGGGGTCCTACGAGCAGTACTTC.

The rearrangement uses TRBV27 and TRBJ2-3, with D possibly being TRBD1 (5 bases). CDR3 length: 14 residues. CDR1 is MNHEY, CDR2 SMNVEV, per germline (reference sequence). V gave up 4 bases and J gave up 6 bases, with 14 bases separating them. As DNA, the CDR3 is TGTGCCAGCAGTTCCAGGACACGACGGGATACGCAGTATTTT. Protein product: CASSSRTRRDTQYF.

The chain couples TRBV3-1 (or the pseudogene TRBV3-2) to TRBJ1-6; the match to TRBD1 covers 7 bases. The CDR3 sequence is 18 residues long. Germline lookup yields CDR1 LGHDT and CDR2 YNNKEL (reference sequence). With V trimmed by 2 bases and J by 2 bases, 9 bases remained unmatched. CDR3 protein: CASSQPNSRGAYNSPLHF. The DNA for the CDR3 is TGTGCCAGCAGCCAACCCAACTCCAGGGGGGCCTATAATTCACCCCTCCACTTT.

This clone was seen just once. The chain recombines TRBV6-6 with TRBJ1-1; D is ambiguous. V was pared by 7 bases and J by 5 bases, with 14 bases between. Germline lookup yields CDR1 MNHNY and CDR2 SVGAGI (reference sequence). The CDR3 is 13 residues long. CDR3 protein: CASTLGGWTEAFF. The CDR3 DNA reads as TGTGCCAGCACCCTAGGTGGGTGGACTGAAGCTTTCTTT.